Presented here are 21 T cell receptor beta chains from one specimen sequenced in a study of identical twins. TCRdb redid the calling of the 5' RACE reads with MiXCR, one entry per CDR3 protein. The table lists under 1 million distinct CDR3 sequences, 9% to 15% of them singletons. These records were also assigned to another study, of yellow fever vaccine responses in identical twins.

Sequenced material: PBMCs. Receptors were obtained from a woman aged 18 to 35 in good health.

This chain joins TRBV7-9 and TRBJ2-1; 9 bases map to TRBD1. V trimming: 5 bases; J trimming: 9 bases; junction bases outside the gene matches: 8. The CDR3 consists of 14 residues. Looked up from germline, CDR1 is SEHNR and CDR2 is FQNEAQ (reference sequence). CDR3 DNA: TGTGCCAGCAGCCGAAAATTGACAGGGGGTGAGCAGTTCTTC. Encoded protein: CASSRKLTGGEQFF.

This clonotype showed up many times. This chain uses TRBV12-3 or TRBV12-4 with TRBJ1-4; D gene unclear. The V end lost 5 bases, the J end lost 7 bases, and 11 bases lay between the germline ends. The CDR3 consists of 13 residues. The CDR3 loop is CASSLSSREKLFF. CDR3 DNA sequence: TGTGCCAGCAGTCTGAGTTCCCGTGAAAAACTGTTTTTT.

The chain carries TRBV28 and TRBJ2-7, with 8 bases aligning to TRBD1. Germline lookup yields CDR1 MDHEN and CDR2 SYDVKM. With V trimmed by 5 bases and J by 4 bases, 13 bases remained unmatched. The length of the CDR3 is 16 residues. DNA of the CDR3: TGTGCCAGCAGTCGGGCGGCAGGGGGCGTTTTGTACGAGCAGTACGTC. Residues: CASSRAAGGVLYEQYV.

Only a few counts were recorded for this clonotype. V gene TRBV20-1 combines with J gene TRBJ2-3, with TRBD2 matching over 12 bases. With V trimmed by 0 bases and J by 5 bases, 9 bases remained unmatched. CDR1 is DFQATT and CDR2 is SNEGSKA in the germline V gene (reference sequence). The CDR3 sequence is 17 residues long. In nucleotides, the CDR3 is TGCAGTGCTAGAGATAGGGCTAGCGGGGGGGCCAAAGATACGCAGTATTTT. This sequence encodes CSARDRASGGAKDTQYF.

This clonotype was seen only a few times. The chain carries TRBV28 and TRBJ2-5; no firm D call. Germline assignment: CDR1 MDHEN and CDR2 SYDVKM. V lost 7 bases, J lost 7 bases, and 19 bases lay in between. The CDR3 runs to 14 residues. The CDR3 is CASTPAQGGRTQYF. The CDR3 bases are TGTGCCAGCACCCCGGCACAAGGCGGCCGGACCCAGTACTTC.

Many counts were recorded for this clonotype. The V gene is TRBV11-2, the J gene TRBJ1-3, with TRBD1 matching 7 bases. The CDR3 has 18 amino acids. Losses at the gene ends were 5 bases for V and 0 bases for J; bases not matched to a gene: 13. CDR1 is SGHAT and CDR2 is FQNNGV in the germline V gene. For the CDR3, the DNA is TGTGCCAGCAGCCGAAGGGACAGACGAGATCGCTCTGGAAACACCATATATTTT. The encoded protein is CASSRRDRRDRSGNTIYF.

This clonotype was counted a few times. This chain links TRBV28 with TRBJ1-1; D is uncertain. The germline V gene encodes CDR1 MDHEN and CDR2 SYDVKM. V shed 1 base and J shed 2 bases, with 14 bases lying between them. This CDR3 comprises 16 residues. The CDR3 protein is CASSLLAGALNTEAFF. The CDR3, as DNA: TGTGCCAGCAGTTTATTGGCAGGCGCGCTTAACACTGAAGCTTTCTTT. Variable domain in full (rest from reference TRBV28 and TRBJ1-1): DVKVTQSSRYLVKRTGEKVFLECVQDMDHENMFWYRQDPGLGLRLIYFSYDVKMKEKGDIPEGYSVSREKKERFSLILESASTNQTSMYLCASSLLAGALNTEAFFGQGTRLTVV.

The chain carries TRBV5-1 and TRBJ2-7, with unresolved D. This CDR3 comprises 13 residues. Germline V lookup: CDR1 SGHRS, CDR2 YFSETQ. The V and J ends lost 4 bases and 3 bases respectively, with 11 bases between them. CDR3 in amino acids: CASSPATYYEQYF. As DNA, the CDR3 is TGCGCCAGCAGCCCCGCAACGTACTACGAGCAGTACTTC.

The chain is built from TRBV12-3 or TRBV12-4 and TRBJ2-2; 7 bases agree with TRBD2. The junction had 8 bases not matched to a gene; V was cut back by 5 bases and J by 5 bases. This CDR3 contains 15 residues. In DNA form, the CDR3 reads TGTGCCAGCAGTATGGCGGGAGTACAAACCGGGGAGCTGTTTTTT. Its translation: CASSMAGVQTGELFF.

This clonotype was detected ten times or more. The chain combines TRBV10-2 with TRBJ2-1; D gene uncertain. CDR3 length: 14 residues. Trimming removed 4 bases at V and 0 bases at J, with 7 bases between. Germline V CDR1 and CDR2: WSHSY, SAAADI. This CDR3 is CASSAQSSYNEQFF. CDR3 in DNA: TGCGCCAGCAGTGCCCAAAGCTCCTACAATGAGCAGTTCTTC.

The rearrangement uses TRBV6-5 and TRBJ1-3; D might be TRBD1 (5 bases). This CDR3 comprises 18 residues. Deletions cut 2 bases from V and 0 bases from J, with 17 bases between. Per germline, CDR1 MNHEY and CDR2 SVGAGI. The CDR3 loop reads CASSYGPPGPSSGNTIYF. The CDR3 nucleotides read TGTGCCAGCAGTTACGGGCCCCCGGGACCCAGCTCTGGAAACACCATATATTTT.

About this clonotype: The conserved final phenylalanine or tryptophan is absent from the CDR3, which likely points to a read error. CDR3 loop: CSAREARRASTHEQFV. CDR3 nucleotide sequence: TGCAGTGCTAGAGAAGCCCGGAGGGCCTCTACCCATGAGCAGTTCGTC. The V and J genes are TRBV20-1 and TRBJ2-1; maybe TRBD2 (6 bases). Germline CDR1 reads DFQATT; CDR2 reads SNEGSKA (reference sequence). Trimming left V 0 bases short and J 8 bases short, with 20 bases between. There are 16 residues in the CDR3.

This chain joins TRBV7-9 and TRBJ2-1; 8 positions match TRBD1. Losses at the gene ends were 2 bases for V and 5 bases for J; bases not matched to a gene: 11. Germline V gene lookup returns CDR1 SEHNR and CDR2 FQNEAQ (reference sequence). CDR3 length equals 17 residues. The CDR3 loop is CASSLNHGQGFHNEQFF. DNA for the CDR3: TGTGCCAGCAGCTTAAATCACGGACAGGGTTTCCACAATGAGCAGTTCTTC.

This clonotype has a handful of counts. The rearrangement uses TRBV6-1 and TRBJ2-3; TRBD2 matches 10 bases. Trimming removed 7 bases from V and 3 bases from J; junction bases left unmatched: 4. The CDR3 extends over 14 amino acids. CDR1 is MNHNS, CDR2 SASEGT, per germline. This CDR3 reads CASKLLAGTDTQYF. CDR3 DNA sequence: TGTGCCAGCAAACTACTAGCGGGAACAGATACGCAGTATTTT.

Here the CDR3 DNA reads TGTGCCAGCAGCCAGACAGGGTTCTCTGGAAACACCATATATTTT. This encodes CASSQTGFSGNTIYF. The chain carries TRBV12-3 or TRBV12-4 and TRBJ1-3, with TRBD1 matching 7 bases. The J segment lost 0 bases and the V segment lost 6 bases, leaving 5 bases of the junction unmatched. The CDR3 is 15 amino acids.

This clonotype was recorded a few times. The chain carries TRBV12-3 or TRBV12-4 and TRBJ1-2; 7 bases are a match to TRBD1. The CDR3 consists of 13 residues. Unmatched junction bases numbered 8, after V lost 7 bases and J lost 6 bases. CDR3 sequence: CASTQDRVDGYTF. For the CDR3, the DNA is TGTGCCAGCACCCAAGACAGGGTTGATGGCTACACCTTC.

This clonotype has more than one count but fewer than ten. V gene TRBV5-4 combines with J gene TRBJ2-1; 11 bases align to TRBD1. This CDR3 spans 14 amino acids. V was clipped by 4 bases and J by 7 bases; unmatched bases: 4. In germline, CDR1 is SGHNT, CDR2 YYREEE (reference sequence). The CDR3 DNA reads TGTGCCAGCAGCGACCGGGACAGGGGGAATGAGCAGTTCTTC. Protein product: CASSDRDRGNEQFF.

This clonotype showed up just a few times. V and J are TRBV2 and TRBJ2-6; D may be TRBD1 (6 bases). This CDR3 contains 15 residues. With 6 bases removed from V and 2 bases from J, the gap between germline ends came to 11 bases. Germline V gene data show CDR1 as SNHLY and CDR2 as FYNNEI. CDR3 nucleotides: TGTGCCAGCAGGTCAACAGGGACTGGGGCCAACGTCCTGACTTTC. Its translation: CASRSTGTGANVLTF.

In its sample, this clonotype was seen many times. The rearrangement uses TRBV4-1 and TRBJ1-1, with 7 positions matching TRBD1. CDR1 and CDR2 (germline): MGHRA, YSYEKL. V was pared by 3 bases and J by 3 bases, with 7 bases of the junction left unmatched. The CDR3 extends over 15 amino acids. The CDR3 DNA reads as TGCGCCAGCAGCCATAAACAGGGGATTGACACTGAAGCTTTCTTT. Its translation is CASSHKQGIDTEAFF.

This clonotype was seen just once. This sequence joins TRBV11-2 and TRBJ2-7, with 14 bases aligning to TRBD2. Trimming took 10 bases from V and 0 from J; bases not matched to a gene: 14. The CDR3 loop spans 18 amino acids. Germline CDR1 reads SGHAT; CDR2 reads FQNNGV. The CDR3 nucleotides are TGTGCCACCTCGGGACTAGCGGGAGAGAGGCCCAGCTCCTACGAGCAGTACTTC. Translating it yields CATSGLAGERPSSYEQYF. The full variable domain, rest sourced from reference TRBV11-2 and TRBJ2-7, is EAGVAQSPRYKIIEKRQSVAFWCNPISGHATLYWYQQILGQGPKLLIQFQNNGVVDDSQLPKDRFSAERLKGVDSTLKIQPAKLEDSAVYLCATSGLAGERPSSYEQYFGPGTRLTVT.

The chain uses TRBV4-1 and TRBJ1-6; D gene ambiguous. The CDR3 totals 13 residues. Germline V gene sequence: CDR1 MGHRA, CDR2 YSYEKL. V shed 0 bases and J shed 9 bases, with 6 bases lying between them. The CDR3 DNA reads as TGCGCCAGCAGCCAAGATTGGTTTTCACCCCTCCACTTT. Translated: CASSQDWFSPLHF.